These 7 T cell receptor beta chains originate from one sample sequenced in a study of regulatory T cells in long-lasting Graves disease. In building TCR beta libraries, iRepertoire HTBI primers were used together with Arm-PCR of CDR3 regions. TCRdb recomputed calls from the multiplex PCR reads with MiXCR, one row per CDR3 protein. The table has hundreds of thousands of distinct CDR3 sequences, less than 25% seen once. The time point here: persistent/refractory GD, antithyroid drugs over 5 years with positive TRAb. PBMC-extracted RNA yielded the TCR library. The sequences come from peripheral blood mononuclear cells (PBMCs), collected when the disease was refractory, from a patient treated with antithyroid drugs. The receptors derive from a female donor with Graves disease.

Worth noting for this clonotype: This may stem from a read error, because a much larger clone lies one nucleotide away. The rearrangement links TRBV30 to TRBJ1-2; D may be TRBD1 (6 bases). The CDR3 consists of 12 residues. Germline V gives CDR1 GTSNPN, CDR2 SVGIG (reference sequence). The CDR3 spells CASRGGRNGCTF. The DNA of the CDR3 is TGTGCCTCTAGGGGGGGTAGGAATGGCTGCACCTTC. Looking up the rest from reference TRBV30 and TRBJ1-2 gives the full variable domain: SQTIHQWPATLVQPVGSPLSLECTVEGTSNPNLYWYRQAAGRGLQLLFYSVGIGQISSEVPQNLSASRPQDRQFILSSKKLLLSDSGFYLCASRGGRNGCTFGSGTRLTVV.

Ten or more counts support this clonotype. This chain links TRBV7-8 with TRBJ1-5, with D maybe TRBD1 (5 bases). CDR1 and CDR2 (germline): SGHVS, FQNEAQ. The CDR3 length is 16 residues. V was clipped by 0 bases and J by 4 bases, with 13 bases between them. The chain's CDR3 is CASSLAWGLVNQPQHF. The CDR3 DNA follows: TGTGCCAGCAGCTTAGCGTGGGGCCTAGTGAATCAGCCCCAGCATTTT.

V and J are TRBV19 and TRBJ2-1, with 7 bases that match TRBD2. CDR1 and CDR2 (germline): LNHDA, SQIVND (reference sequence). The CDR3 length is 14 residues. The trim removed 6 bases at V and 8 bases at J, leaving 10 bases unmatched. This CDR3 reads CASSFTSVIDEQFF. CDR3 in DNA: TGTGCCAGTAGCTTTACTAGCGTCATTGATGAGCAGTTCTTC.

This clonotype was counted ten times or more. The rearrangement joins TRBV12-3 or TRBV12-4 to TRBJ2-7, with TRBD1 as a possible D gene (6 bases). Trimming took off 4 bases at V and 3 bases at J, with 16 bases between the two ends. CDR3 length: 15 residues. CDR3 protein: CASSSQGPPGYEQYF. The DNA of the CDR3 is TGTGCCAGCAGTTCCCAGGGGCCGCCAGGCTACGAGCAGTACTTC.

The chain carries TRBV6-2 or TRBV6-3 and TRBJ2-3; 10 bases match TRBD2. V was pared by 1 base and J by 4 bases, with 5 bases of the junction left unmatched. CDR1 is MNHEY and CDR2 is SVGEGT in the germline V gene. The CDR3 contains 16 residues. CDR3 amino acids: CASSYWASGSSDTQYF. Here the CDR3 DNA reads TGTGCCAGCAGTTACTGGGCTAGCGGGAGCTCAGATACGCAGTATTTT.

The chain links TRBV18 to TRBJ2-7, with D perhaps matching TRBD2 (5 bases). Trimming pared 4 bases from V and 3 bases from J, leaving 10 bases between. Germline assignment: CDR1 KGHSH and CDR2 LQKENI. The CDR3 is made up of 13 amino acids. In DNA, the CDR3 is TGTGCCAGCTCACTCTACCGGGACTACGAGCAGTACTTC. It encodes CASSLYRDYEQYF.

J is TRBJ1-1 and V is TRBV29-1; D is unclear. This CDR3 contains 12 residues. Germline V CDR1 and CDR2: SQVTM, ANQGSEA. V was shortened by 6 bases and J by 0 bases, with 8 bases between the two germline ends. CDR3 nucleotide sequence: TGCAGCGTCGTCAGCATGAACACTGAAGCTTTCTTT. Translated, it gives CSVVSMNTEAFF.